This T cell receptor beta chain was captured by sequencing in a study of OX40 agonist ivuxolimab in advanced cancers. Study in general: Every patient in dose escalation had hepatocellular carcinoma, melanoma, renal cell or head and neck cancer. Three patients got partial responses; one had hepatocellular carcinoma and two had cutaneous melanoma. Study-wide points: CD8+ T cells (on average) carried more expanded clones than CD4+ T cells.

The ends were cut back, 5 bases at V and 1 base at J, with 13 bases in the middle. The CDR3 consists of 15 residues. Germline V CDR1 and CDR2: SGHAT, FQNNGV. This clone occurred once. Its antigen is undetermined. Profiling relied on immunoSEQ multiplex PCR, and the TCRdb table lists in-frame clones only, not all of them. The table has 90,000 to 100,000 clones, 70% to 85% seen once. This clonotype was obtained from an adult with an advanced solid tumor such as melanoma, head and neck, liver or kidney cancer. The chain uses TRBV11-2 and TRBJ2-3; D possibly corresponds to TRBD1 (6 bases). The sample consisted of CD4+ or CD8+ T cells sorted from blood, taken in a trial of the OX40 agonist ivuxolimab. CDR3 sequence (DNA): TGTGCCAGCAGCCCCAGGGGATGGGGCACAGATACGCAGTATTTT. This sequence encodes CASSPRGWGTDTQYF.